What follows are 27 T cell receptor beta chains derived from one specimen sequenced in a study of T cells in Graves' hyperthyroidism and ophthalmopathy. Researchers amplified the TCR beta CDR3 regions from RNA transcripts. The TCR CDR3 was amplified in a first-round RT-PCR using the HTBI primer set. TCRdb called the multiplex PCR reads again in MiXCR, with one record for every CDR3 protein. Counted here are hundreds of thousands of distinct CDR3 sequences, 15% to 19% occurring once; the ten biggest clones make up around an eighth. The sequencing sample was made of blood. The receptors come from a woman between 18 and 30 years old with Graves' hyperthyroidism.

The chain recombines TRBV7-9 with TRBJ2-7, with 9 nucleotides matching TRBD1. V shed 4 bases and J 3 bases; nucleotides not matched to a gene: 4. Germline V gene lookup returns CDR1 SEHNR and CDR2 FQNEAQ (reference sequence). This CDR3 comprises 14 residues. The CDR3 reads CASSSGTGHYEQYF. The DNA for the CDR3 is TGTGCCAGCAGCTCCGGGACAGGGCACTACGAGCAGTACTTC.

The gene calls are TRBV13 and TRBJ2-7, with 9 bases that match TRBD1. Per the germline V gene, CDR1 is PRHDT and CDR2 is FYEKMQ (reference sequence). The CDR3 length is 15 residues. After removal of 7 bases from V and 5 bases from J, the junction contained 12 bases not matched to a gene. CDR3: CASTDRGGGRNEQYF. CDR3 nucleotide sequence: TGTGCCAGCACCGACAGGGGGGGCGGGAGAAACGAGCAGTACTTC.

This clonotype has more than one count but fewer than ten. The chain recombines TRBV28 with TRBJ2-1; D remains ambiguous. V was pared by 7 bases and J by 6 bases, with 7 bases between. CDR3 size: 11 residues. Germline assignment: CDR1 MDHEN and CDR2 SYDVKM. CDR3 nucleotides: TGTGCCAGCACTCTTGGCAATGAGCAGTTCTTC. Amino acid sequence: CASTLGNEQFF.

This clonotype was seen ten or more times. The chain joins TRBV20-1 to TRBJ2-1; 10 nucleotides agree with TRBD2. The CDR3 is 15 residues long. Germline V gives CDR1 DFQATT, CDR2 SNEGSKA (reference sequence). With V trimmed by 1 base and J by 9 bases, 9 bases remained unmatched. The CDR3, as DNA: TGCAGTGCTAGAGGGAGGCCTAGCGGGAGCGGTGAGCAGTTCTTC. Translating it yields CSARGRPSGSGEQFF.

This clonotype was counted many times. The rearrangement uses TRBV29-1 and TRBJ1-2, with a tentative D call TRBD1 (6 bases). Trimming left V 6 bases short and J 4 bases short, with 24 bases between. The CDR3 length is 16 residues. Looked up from germline, CDR1 is SQVTM and CDR2 is ANQGSEA. The CDR3 region is CSVPYPSTGAFYGYTF. DNA for the CDR3: TGCAGCGTCCCCTATCCTTCGACAGGAGCTTTCTATGGCTACACCTTC.

This clonotype was detected only a few times. The chain links TRBV7-2 to TRBJ1-1, with D unclear. The germline V gene encodes CDR1 SGHTA and CDR2 FQGNSA. V was shortened by 5 bases and J by 8 bases, with 15 bases between the two germline ends. The CDR3 totals 13 residues. The CDR3 spells CASSPQFFPEAFF. The CDR3, as DNA: TGTGCCAGCAGCCCTCAATTCTTTCCGGAAGCTTTCTTT.

This clonotype was counted between two and nine times. The V and J genes are TRBV7-9 and TRBJ2-2; 7 nucleotides align to TRBD1. The germline gives CDR1 SEHNR, CDR2 FQNEAQ (reference sequence). The CDR3 spans 15 residues. The V and J ends lost 0 bases and 3 bases, in that order; junction bases with no gene match: 1. The CDR3 DNA follows: TGTGCCAGCAGCTTAGCGGGACAGCACACCGGGGAGCTGTTTTTT. Its translation: CASSLAGQHTGELFF.

This clonotype was observed a few times. This sequence joins TRBV28 and TRBJ1-5, with D possibly matching TRBD1 (5 bases). Germline lookup yields CDR1 MDHEN and CDR2 SYDVKM. The V and J ends lost 6 bases and 2 bases respectively, with 14 bases between them. The CDR3 contains 15 residues. The CDR3 loop is CASRLRGFGNQPQHF. CDR3 nucleotide sequence: TGTGCCAGCAGGTTGAGGGGTTTTGGCAATCAGCCCCAGCATTTT.

This clonotype was observed a handful of times. This rearrangement joins TRBV15 to TRBJ2-3; no firm D call. CDR3 size: 14 residues. V lost 9 bases to trimming and J lost 0 bases, with 13 bases between them. Germline CDR1 reads LNHNV; CDR2 reads YYDKDF (reference sequence). CDR3 DNA sequence: TGTGCCACTTCGAGGCCGACAAGCACAGATACGCAGTATTTT. Its protein product is CATSRPTSTDTQYF.

The V call is TRBV20-1, the J call TRBJ2-7, with D perhaps being TRBD1 or TRBD2 (5 bases each). CDR1 is DFQATT and CDR2 is SNEGSKA in the germline V gene (reference sequence). Trimming left V 6 bases short and J 3 bases short, with 9 bases between. This CDR3 has 11 amino acids. DNA for the CDR3: TGCAGTGCGGGGGTTGGCTACGAGCAGTACTTC. Amino acid sequence: CSAGVGYEQYF.

The sample holds many counts of this clonotype. The genes are TRBV13 and TRBJ1-1; D unresolved. Germline V gene sequence: CDR1 PRHDT, CDR2 FYEKMQ (reference sequence). V was shortened by 0 bases and J by 12 bases, with 14 bases between the two germline ends. The CDR3 runs to 13 residues. CDR3 sequence: CASSLGVSHFPFF. In DNA, the CDR3 is TGTGCCAGCAGCTTAGGCGTTAGCCATTTTCCTTTCTTT.

In this sample, this clonotype turned up many times. This sequence joins TRBV20-1 and TRBJ2-3, with 11 bases fitting TRBD2. In germline, CDR1 is DFQATT, CDR2 SNEGSKA (reference sequence). V dropped 5 bases and J dropped 6; count of bases not matched to a gene: 19. This CDR3 is 18 amino acids long. This chain's CDR3 is CSASLGLAVVPSPDTQYF. The CDR3 bases are TGCAGTGCTTCCTTGGGACTAGCGGTAGTCCCCAGCCCCGATACGCAGTATTTT.

This clonotype was found many times. This chain connects TRBV12-3 or TRBV12-4 to TRBJ2-5; a weak D match, TRBD1 (7 bases). Trimming shortened V by 8 bases and J by 1 base, and 20 bases separated the two germline ends. The CDR3 runs to 16 residues. CDR3 protein: CASGRAGGTAQETQYF. CDR3 DNA: TGTGCCAGCGGAAGGGCCGGCGGGACAGCCCAAGAGACCCAGTACTTC.

This clonotype was observed a handful of times. This may come from a read error, since a much larger clone is one base off. The CDR3 bases are TGTGCCAGCAGCTCGAGGGCGAACACTGAAGCTTTCTTT. It is translated as CASSSRANTEAFF. The genes are TRBV9 and TRBJ1-1; unclear D gene. Germline V gene data show CDR1 as SGDLS and CDR2 as YYNGEE. The CDR3 is 13 amino acids. Trimming cost V 4 bases and J 1 base, with 8 bases left between them. Variable domain in full (rest from reference TRBV9 and TRBJ1-1): DSGVTQTPKHLITATGQRVTLRCSPRSGDLSVYWYQQSLDQGLQFLIQYYNGEERAKGNILERFSAQQFPDLHSELNLSSLELGDSALYFCASSSRANTEAFFGQGTRLTVV.

Details on this clonotype: It may be a read error: a sequence one base away is much more abundant. The conserved phenylalanine or tryptophan is not found at the CDR3 terminus, so this likely reflects a read error. The chain combines TRBV9 with TRBJ2-7; TRBD2 is a possible D gene (6 bases). The CDR3 runs to 15 residues. Germline assignment: CDR1 SGDLS and CDR2 YYNGEE. V was shortened by 0 bases and J by 3 bases, with 13 bases between the two germline ends. Written as DNA, the CDR3 is TGTGCCAGCAGCGTAGGTGGCGGGACGTACTACGAGCAGTACATC. Its translation is CASSVGGGTYYEQYI.

The chain is built from TRBV6-1 and TRBJ1-4; D ambiguous. In germline, CDR1 is MNHNS, CDR2 SASEGT. The CDR3 sequence is 15 residues long. Trimming stripped 1 base from V and 0 bases from J, with 6 bases between. The CDR3 loop is CASSEGSTTNEKLFF. The CDR3 coding sequence is TGTGCCAGCAGTGAAGGGAGTACAACTAATGAAAAACTGTTTTTT.

Points on this clonotype: A single base separates this from a much larger clone, so it may be a read error. The chain has TRBV12-5 and TRBJ2-7; 8 bases line up with TRBD1. Per germline, CDR1 LGHNT and CDR2 FRNRAP. The CDR3 is 16 residues long. CDR3 residues: CTSGLGSRTGTSEQYF. The CDR3 DNA reads TGTACTAGTGGTTTGGGCTCCCGGACAGGGACTTCCGAGCAGTACTTC.

This clonotype was observed a few times. This rearrangement joins TRBV19 to TRBJ2-2; TRBD2 agrees at 7 bases. J lost 3 bases, V lost 7 bases, and 20 bases had no gene match. The germline V gene encodes CDR1 LNHDA and CDR2 SQIVND (reference sequence). The CDR3 is 19 amino acids. The CDR3 region is CASKGRRLARWLDTGELFF. The CDR3 coding sequence is TGTGCCAGTAAAGGAAGGCGACTAGCCCGGTGGTTGGACACCGGGGAGCTGTTTTTT.

The table lists this clonotype with many counts. V and J are TRBV7-2 and TRBJ2-7, with 9 bases that match TRBD2. With V trimmed by 5 bases and J by 2 bases, 7 bases remained unmatched. Germline CDR1 SGHTA, CDR2 FQGNSA. CDR3 length equals 15 residues. CDR3 amino acids: CASSPAGGGAYEQYF. The CDR3 coding sequence is TGTGCCAGCAGCCCAGCGGGGGGCGGTGCCTACGAGCAGTACTTC.

This clonotype came up many times. The gene calls are TRBV11-2 and TRBJ2-4; D is unresolved. Trimming shortened V by 6 bases and J by 3 bases, and 15 bases separated the two germline ends. Per germline, CDR1 SGHAT and CDR2 FQNNGV. The CDR3 consists of 15 residues. The CDR3 is CASSYEAWGKNIQYF. The CDR3 coding sequence is TGTGCCAGCAGTTACGAAGCCTGGGGCAAAAACATTCAGTACTTC.

This clonotype was counted many times. The chain is built from TRBV12-3 or TRBV12-4 and TRBJ2-1, with TRBD1 matching over 8 bases. This CDR3 is 13 amino acids long. Trimming cost V 7 bases and J 5 bases; bases outside gene matches: 4. Here the CDR3 reads CASNLDRDNEQFF. CDR3 in DNA: TGTGCCAGCAACTTGGACAGGGACAATGAGCAGTTCTTC.

This clonotype has a count of ten or more. This sequence joins TRBV7-2 and TRBJ2-1; D remains unclear. The CDR3 extends over 12 amino acids. The ends were cut back, 5 bases at V and 8 bases at J, with 10 bases in the middle. Germline CDR1 SGHTA, CDR2 FQGNSA. In DNA form, the CDR3 reads TGTGCCAGCAGCCCTCGTTTACATGAGCAGTTCTTC. This translates into CASSPRLHEQFF.

This clonotype was observed once. This may arise from a read error, as a much more abundant clone is one base away. V usage is TRBV11-2 and J usage is TRBJ2-3; TRBD2 aligns across 10 bases. Germline V CDR1 and CDR2: SGHAT, FQNNGV. CDR3 size: 16 residues. The CDR3: CASSSHSGRTVDAQYF. The CDR3 nucleotides are TGTGCCAGCAGCTCTCATAGCGGGAGGACGGTAGATGCGCAGTATTTT.

This chain connects TRBV27 to TRBJ1-2, with no clear D. CDR1 is MNHEY and CDR2 is SMNVEV in the germline V gene (reference sequence). This CDR3 is built from 15 residues. Trimming took off 0 bases at V and 1 base at J, with 9 bases between the two ends. Written as DNA, the CDR3 is TGTGCCAGCAGTTTATCCGGGGATGGTAACTATGGCTACACCTTC. This encodes CASSLSGDGNYGYTF.

This clonotype was seen ten or more times. This chain links TRBV12-3 or TRBV12-4 with TRBJ2-3, with TRBD2 identical over 13 bases. CDR3 length: 17 residues. V was pared by 6 bases and J by 4 bases, with 10 bases of the junction left unmatched. In nucleotides, the CDR3 is TGTGCCAGCAGACCGAGGACTAGCGGGAGTTTCCCAGATACGCAGTATTTT. Protein product: CASRPRTSGSFPDTQYF.

This clonotype was observed a few times. The CDR3 nucleotides read TGTGCCAGCAGCTCATTACGGGGGTCCCGCGGGAGTTCCCATTACGAGCAGTACTTC. This encodes CASSSLRGSRGSSHYEQYF. The chain combines TRBV7-3 with TRBJ2-7; 7 positions agree with TRBD2. This CDR3 is built from 19 residues. V lost 4 bases, J lost 4 bases, and 22 bases stayed unmatched. Germline assignment: CDR1 SGHTA and CDR2 FQGTGA.

Many counts were recorded for this clonotype. The V call is TRBV28, the J call TRBJ2-3, with D perhaps assigned TRBD1 or TRBD2 (7 bases each). Trimming removed 6 bases at V and 0 bases at J, with 13 bases between. Germline V lookup: CDR1 MDHEN, CDR2 SYDVKM. CDR3 length: 15 amino acids. In DNA form, the CDR3 reads TGTGCCAGCAGACCCAGGGGGGGTAGCACAGATACGCAGTATTTT. Translation: CASRPRGGSTDTQYF. Looking up the rest from reference TRBV28 and TRBJ2-3 gives the full variable domain: DVKVTQSSRYLVKRTGEKVFLECVQDMDHENMFWYRQDPGLGLRLIYFSYDVKMKEKGDIPEGYSVSREKKERFSLILESASTNQTSMYLCASRPRGGSTDTQYFGPGTRLTVL.